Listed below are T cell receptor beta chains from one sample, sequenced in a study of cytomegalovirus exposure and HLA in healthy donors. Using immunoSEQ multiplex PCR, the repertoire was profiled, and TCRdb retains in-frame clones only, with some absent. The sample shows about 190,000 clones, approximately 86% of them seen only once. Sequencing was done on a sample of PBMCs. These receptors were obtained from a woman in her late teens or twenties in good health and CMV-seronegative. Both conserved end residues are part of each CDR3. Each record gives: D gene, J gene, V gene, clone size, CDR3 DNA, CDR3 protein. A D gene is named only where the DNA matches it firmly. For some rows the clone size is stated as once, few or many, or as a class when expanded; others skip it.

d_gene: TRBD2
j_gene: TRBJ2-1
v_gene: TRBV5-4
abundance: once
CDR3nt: TGTGCCAGCAGCCCGACTAGCGGGAGGGACGGGGGGAGGGCCTACAATGAGCAGTTCTTC
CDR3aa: CASSPTSGRDGGRAYNEQFF

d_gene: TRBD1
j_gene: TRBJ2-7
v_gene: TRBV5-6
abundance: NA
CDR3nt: TGTGCCAGCAGCCACTCGACAGGGAACCTACCCTACGAGCAGTACTTC
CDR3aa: CASSHSTGNLPYEQYF

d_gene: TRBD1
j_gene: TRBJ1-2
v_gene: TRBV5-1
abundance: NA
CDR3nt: TGCGCCAGCAGCTTGGGGACAGGGGAGCCTGGCTACACCTTC
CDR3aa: CASSLGTGEPGYTF

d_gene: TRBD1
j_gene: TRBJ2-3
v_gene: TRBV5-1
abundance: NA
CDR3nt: TGCGCCAGCAGCTCGGGACAGGGGAGCACAGATACGCAGTATTTT
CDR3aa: CASSSGQGSTDTQYF

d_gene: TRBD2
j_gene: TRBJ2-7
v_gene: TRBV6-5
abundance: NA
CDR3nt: TGTGCCAGCAGTAGTAGCGGGATGATCGACGAGCAGTACTTC
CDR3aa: CASSSSGMIDEQYF

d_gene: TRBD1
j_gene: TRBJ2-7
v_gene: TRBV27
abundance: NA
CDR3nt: TGTGCCAGCAGTTTATGGGCGGGGACAGGGTCCACTTCCGAGCAGTACTTC
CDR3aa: CASSLWAGTGSTSEQYF

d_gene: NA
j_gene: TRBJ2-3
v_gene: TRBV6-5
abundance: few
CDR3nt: TGTGCCAGCAGTCTTCAACAGGGCGCCGATACGCAGTATTTT
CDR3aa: CASSLQQGADTQYF

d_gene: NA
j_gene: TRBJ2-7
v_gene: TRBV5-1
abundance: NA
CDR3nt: TGCGCCAGCAGCTTGCAGGGGTACACAGGCGAGCAGTACTTC
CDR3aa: CASSLQGYTGEQYF

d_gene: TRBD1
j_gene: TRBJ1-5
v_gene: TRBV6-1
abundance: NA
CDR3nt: TGTGCCAGCAGTGACACCGGGACAGCCGCGTTGGGCTATAGCAATCAGCCCCAGCATTTT
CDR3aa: CASSDTGTAALGYSNQPQHF

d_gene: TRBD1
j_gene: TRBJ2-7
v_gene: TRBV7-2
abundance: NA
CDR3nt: TGTGCCAGCAGCTTAAAGGGACAGGCCCTACCAATTCTCCACTACGAGCAGTACTTC
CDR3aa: CASSLKGQALPILHYEQYF

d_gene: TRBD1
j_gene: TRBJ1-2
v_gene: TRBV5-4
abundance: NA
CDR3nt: TGTGCCAGCAGCACCCGACAGGGAGATAACTATGGCTACACCTTC
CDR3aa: CASSTRQGDNYGYTF

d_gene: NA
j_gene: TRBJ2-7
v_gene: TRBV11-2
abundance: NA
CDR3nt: TGTGCCAGCAGCTTACCCTGGACGGGATTGGGCGAGCAGTACTTC
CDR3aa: CASSLPWTGLGEQYF

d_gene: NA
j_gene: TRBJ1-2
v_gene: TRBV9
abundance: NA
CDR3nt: TGTGCCAGCAGCGTAGGCCAGGGTCCGTATGGCTACACCTTC
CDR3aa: CASSVGQGPYGYTF

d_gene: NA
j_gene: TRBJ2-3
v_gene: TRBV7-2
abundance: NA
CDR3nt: TGTGCCAGCAGCTTATTGATAGGCACAGATACGCAGTATTTT
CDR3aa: CASSLLIGTDTQYF

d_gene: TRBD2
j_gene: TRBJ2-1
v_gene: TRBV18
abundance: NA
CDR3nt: TGTGCCAGCTCACCGGGGAGAGCGGGGGGGCCCTATGAGCAGTTCTTC
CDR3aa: CASSPGRAGGPYEQFF

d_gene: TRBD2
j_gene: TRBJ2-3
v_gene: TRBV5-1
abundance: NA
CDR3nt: TGCGCCAGCAGCTTGATCGAGCGGGGGGTTGCAGATACGCAGTATTTT
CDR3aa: CASSLIERGVADTQYF

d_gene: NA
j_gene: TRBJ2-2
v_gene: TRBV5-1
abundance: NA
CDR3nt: TGCGCCAGCAGCTGGGCCGGCCCTCCCGCCGGGGAGCTGTTTTTT
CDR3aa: CASSWAGPPAGELFF

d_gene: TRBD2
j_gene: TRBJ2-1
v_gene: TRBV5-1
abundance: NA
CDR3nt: TGCGCCAGCAGCTTGTATCAGGCGGGAGAAAGTCTCGGGCAGTTCTTC
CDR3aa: CASSLYQAGESLGQFF

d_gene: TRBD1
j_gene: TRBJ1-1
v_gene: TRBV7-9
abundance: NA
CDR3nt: TGTGCCAGCAGCTTTCCAGGGGGAACTGAAGCTTTCTTT
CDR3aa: CASSFPGGTEAFF

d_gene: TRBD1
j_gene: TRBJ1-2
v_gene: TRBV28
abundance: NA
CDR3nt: TGTGCCAGCAGTCCCCCCCTCGGACAGGCGCCTGTTGGCTACACCTTC
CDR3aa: CASSPPLGQAPVGYTF

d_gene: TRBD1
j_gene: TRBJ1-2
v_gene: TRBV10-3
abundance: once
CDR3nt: TGTGCCATCAGTGTAGGGACAGCCTATGGCTACACCTTC
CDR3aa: CAISVGTAYGYTF

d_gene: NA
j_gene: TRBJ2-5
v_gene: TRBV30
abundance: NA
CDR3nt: TGTGCCAAAAGGGGGGGGAATATGGGAGAGACCCAGTACTTC
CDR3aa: CAKRGGNMGETQYF

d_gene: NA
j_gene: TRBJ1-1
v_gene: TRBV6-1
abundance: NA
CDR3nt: TGTGCCAGCACCGGATTGTCGCTCAGGACTGAAGCTTTCTTT
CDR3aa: CASTGLSLRTEAFF

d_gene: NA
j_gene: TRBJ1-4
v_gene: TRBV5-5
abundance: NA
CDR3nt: TGTGCCAGCAGCTTGGCCGGGGGTACTAATGAAAAACTGTTTTTT
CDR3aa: CASSLAGGTNEKLFF

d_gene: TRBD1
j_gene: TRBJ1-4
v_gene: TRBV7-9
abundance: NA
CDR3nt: TGTGCCAGCAGCCTAGGGGGCAGTTCAGCAACTAATGAAAAACTGTTTTTT
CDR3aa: CASSLGGSSATNEKLFF

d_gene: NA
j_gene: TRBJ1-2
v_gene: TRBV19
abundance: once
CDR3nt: TGTGCCAGTAGTCCACAGGACCTCTATGGCTACACCTTC
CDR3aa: CASSPQDLYGYTF

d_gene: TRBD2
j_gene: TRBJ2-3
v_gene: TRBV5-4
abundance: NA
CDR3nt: TGTGCCAGCAGCTTGAAATCGGGGGGTCCCACAGATACGCAGTATTTT
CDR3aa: CASSLKSGGPTDTQYF

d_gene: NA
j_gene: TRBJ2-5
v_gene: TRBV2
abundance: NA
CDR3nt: TGTGCCAGCAGTGAAGAGGACACCCAAGAGACCCAGTACTTC
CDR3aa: CASSEEDTQETQYF

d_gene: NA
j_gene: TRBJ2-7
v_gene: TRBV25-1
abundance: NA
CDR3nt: TGTGCCAGCAGTGAATACACAGGTTTTGCCTACGAGCAGTACTTC
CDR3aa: CASSEYTGFAYEQYF

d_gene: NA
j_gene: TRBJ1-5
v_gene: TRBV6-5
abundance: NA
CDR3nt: TGTGCCAGCAGTTACTCGTCCGGTAGCAATCAGCCCCAGCATTTT
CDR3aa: CASSYSSGSNQPQHF

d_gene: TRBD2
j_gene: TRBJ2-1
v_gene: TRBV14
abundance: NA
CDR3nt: TGTGCCAGCAGCCGAGGGACTAGCGGGGGCGATGAGCAGTTCTTC
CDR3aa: CASSRGTSGGDEQFF

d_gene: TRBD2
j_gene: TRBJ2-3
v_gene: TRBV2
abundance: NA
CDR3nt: TGTGCCAGCAGATCAAGCGGGGGAGGCACAGATACGCAGTATTTT
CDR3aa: CASRSSGGGTDTQYF

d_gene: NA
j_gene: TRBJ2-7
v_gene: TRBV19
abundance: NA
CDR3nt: TGTGCCAGTAGTATCAGGGGACAAACCTACGAGCAGTACTTC
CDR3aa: CASSIRGQTYEQYF

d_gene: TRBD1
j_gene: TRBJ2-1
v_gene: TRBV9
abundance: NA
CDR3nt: TGTGCCAGCAGCGTAGAGGGGACAGGGGGTCTGAATGAGCAGTTCTTC
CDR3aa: CASSVEGTGGLNEQFF

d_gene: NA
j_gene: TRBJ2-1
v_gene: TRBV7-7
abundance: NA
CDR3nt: TGTGCTAGCAGCTCGACTAGTGGTACCTACAATGAGCAGTTCTTC
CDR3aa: CASSSTSGTYNEQFF

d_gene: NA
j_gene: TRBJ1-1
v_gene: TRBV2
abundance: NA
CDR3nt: TGTGCCAGCAGTCCTGATCGCGGGGGGGTCTTT
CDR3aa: CASSPDRGGVF

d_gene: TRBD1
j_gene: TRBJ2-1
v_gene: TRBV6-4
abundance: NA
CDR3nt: TGTGCCAGCCGGGCGTCAGGGGGCAACTACAATGAGCAGTTCTTC
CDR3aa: CASRASGGNYNEQFF